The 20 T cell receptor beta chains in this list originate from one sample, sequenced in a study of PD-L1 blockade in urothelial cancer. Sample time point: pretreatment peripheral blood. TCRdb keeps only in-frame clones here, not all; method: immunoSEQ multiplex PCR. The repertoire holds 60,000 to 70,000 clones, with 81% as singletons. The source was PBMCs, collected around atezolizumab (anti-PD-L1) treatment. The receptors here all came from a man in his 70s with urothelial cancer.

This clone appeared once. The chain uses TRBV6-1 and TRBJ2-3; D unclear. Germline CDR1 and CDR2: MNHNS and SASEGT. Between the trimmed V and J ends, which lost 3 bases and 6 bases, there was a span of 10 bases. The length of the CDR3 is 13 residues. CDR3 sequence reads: CASSEYSPDTQYF. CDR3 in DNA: TGTGCCAGCAGTGAGTACTCCCCGGATACGCAGTATTTT.

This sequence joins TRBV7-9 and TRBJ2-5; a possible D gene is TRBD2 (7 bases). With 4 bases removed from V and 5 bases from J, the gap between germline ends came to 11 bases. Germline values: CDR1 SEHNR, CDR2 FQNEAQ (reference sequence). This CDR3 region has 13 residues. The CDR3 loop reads CASSWGGSETQYF. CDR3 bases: TGTGCCAGCAGCTGGGGGGGCAGCGAGACCCAGTACTTC. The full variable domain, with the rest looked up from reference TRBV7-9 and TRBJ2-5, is DTGVSQNPRHKITKRGQNVTFRCDPISEHNRLYWYRQTLGQGPEFLTYFQNEAQLEKSRLLSDRFSAERPKGSFSTLEIQRTEQGDSAMYLCASSWGGSETQYFGPGTRLLVL.

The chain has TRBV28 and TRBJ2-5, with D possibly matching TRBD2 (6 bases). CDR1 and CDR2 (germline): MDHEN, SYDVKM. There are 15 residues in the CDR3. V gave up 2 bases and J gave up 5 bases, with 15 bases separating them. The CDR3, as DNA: TGTGCCAGCAGTTTAAACGCAGGGAGGCGCGAGACCCAGTACTTC. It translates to CASSLNAGRRETQYF. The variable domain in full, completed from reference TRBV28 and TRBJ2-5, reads DVKVTQSSRYLVKRTGEKVFLECVQDMDHENMFWYRQDPGLGLRLIYFSYDVKMKEKGDIPEGYSVSREKKERFSLILESASTNQTSMYLCASSLNAGRRETQYFGPGTRLLVL.

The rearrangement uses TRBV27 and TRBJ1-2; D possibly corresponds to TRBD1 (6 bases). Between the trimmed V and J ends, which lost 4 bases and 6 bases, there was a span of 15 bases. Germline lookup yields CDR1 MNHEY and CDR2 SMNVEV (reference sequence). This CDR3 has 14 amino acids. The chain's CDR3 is CASSSNQGSDGYTF. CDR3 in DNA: TGTGCCAGCAGTTCGAACCAGGGGAGCGATGGCTACACCTTC.

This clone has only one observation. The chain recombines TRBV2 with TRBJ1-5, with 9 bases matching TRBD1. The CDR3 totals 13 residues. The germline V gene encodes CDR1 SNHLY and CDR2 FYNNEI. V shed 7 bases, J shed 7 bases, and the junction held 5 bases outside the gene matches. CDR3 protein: CASKNRGQQPQHF. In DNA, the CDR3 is TGTGCCAGCAAGAACAGGGGGCAACAGCCCCAGCATTTT.

In DNA, the CDR3 is TGTGCCATCAGTGAGTCAAGAGACAAGACCCAAGCTTTCTTT. This codes for CAISESRDKTQAFF. The chain couples TRBV10-3 to TRBJ1-1; D call uncertain. The CDR3 loop spans 14 amino acids. Germline CDR1 ENHRY, CDR2 SYGVKD. The V end lost 0 bases, the J end lost 9 bases, and 14 bases lay between the germline ends.

The DNA of the CDR3 is TGTGCCAGCAGCTTAGGGGCTAGCGGGAGTGGAGAGACCCAGTACTTC. Its protein is CASSLGASGSGETQYF. The V call is TRBV7-2, the J call TRBJ2-5; 10 bases line up with TRBD2. This CDR3 has 16 amino acids. The junction had 6 bases not matched to a gene; V was cut back by 1 base and J by 4 bases. CDR1 is SGHTA, CDR2 FQGNSA, per germline.

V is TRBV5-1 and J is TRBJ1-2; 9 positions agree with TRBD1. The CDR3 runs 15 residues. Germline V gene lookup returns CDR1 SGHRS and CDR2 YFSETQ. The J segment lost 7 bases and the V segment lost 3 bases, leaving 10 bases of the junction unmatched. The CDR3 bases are TGCGCCAGCAGCTCACCGGGACAGGGTGATGGTGGCTACACCTTC. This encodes CASSSPGQGDGGYTF.

The CDR3, as DNA: TGTGCCAGCACCATTGGGGACAGCGAAACCTCCTATGGCTACACCTTC. Its protein product is CASTIGDSETSYGYTF. The chain uses TRBV27 and TRBJ1-2; 7 bases map to TRBD1. The germline V gene has CDR1 MNHEY and CDR2 SMNVEV (reference sequence). This CDR3 is built from 16 residues. J was trimmed by 4 bases and V by 7 bases; bases with no gene match: 15.

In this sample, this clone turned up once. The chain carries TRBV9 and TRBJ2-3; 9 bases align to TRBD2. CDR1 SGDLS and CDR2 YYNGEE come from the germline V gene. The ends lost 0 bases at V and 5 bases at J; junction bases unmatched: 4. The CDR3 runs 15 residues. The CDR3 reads CASSVVATSGDTQYF. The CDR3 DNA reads TGTGCCAGCAGCGTAGTGGCGACTAGCGGAGATACGCAGTATTTT.

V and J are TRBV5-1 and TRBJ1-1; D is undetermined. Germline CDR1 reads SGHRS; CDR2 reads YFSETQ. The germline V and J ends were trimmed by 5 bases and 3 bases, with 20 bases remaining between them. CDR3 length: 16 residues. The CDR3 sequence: CASRRSLGSADTEAFF. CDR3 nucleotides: TGCGCCAGCAGGAGATCTTTAGGGAGCGCGGACACTGAAGCTTTCTTT.

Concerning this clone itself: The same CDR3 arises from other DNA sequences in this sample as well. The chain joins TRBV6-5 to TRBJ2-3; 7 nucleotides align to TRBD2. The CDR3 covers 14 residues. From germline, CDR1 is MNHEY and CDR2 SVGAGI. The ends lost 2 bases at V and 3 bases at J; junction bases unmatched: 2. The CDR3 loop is CASSYGGSTDTQYF. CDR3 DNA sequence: TGTGCCAGCAGTTACGGCGGGAGTACAGATACGCAGTATTTT.

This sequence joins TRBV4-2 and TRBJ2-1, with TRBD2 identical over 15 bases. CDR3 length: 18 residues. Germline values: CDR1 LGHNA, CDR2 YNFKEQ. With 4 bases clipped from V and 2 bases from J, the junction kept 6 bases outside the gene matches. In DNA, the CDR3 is TGTGCCAGCAGCCGTGGACTAGCGGGAGGGGAGACCTACAATGAGCAGTTCTTC. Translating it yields CASSRGLAGGETYNEQFF.

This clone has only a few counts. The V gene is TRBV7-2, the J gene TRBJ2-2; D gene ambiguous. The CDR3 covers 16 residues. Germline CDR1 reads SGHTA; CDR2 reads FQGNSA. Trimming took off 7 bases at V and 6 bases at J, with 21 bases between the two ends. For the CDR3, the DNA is TGTGCCAGCAAAACCACCGTCCAGGATCTCCCCGGGGAGCTGTTTTTT. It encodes CASKTTVQDLPGELFF.

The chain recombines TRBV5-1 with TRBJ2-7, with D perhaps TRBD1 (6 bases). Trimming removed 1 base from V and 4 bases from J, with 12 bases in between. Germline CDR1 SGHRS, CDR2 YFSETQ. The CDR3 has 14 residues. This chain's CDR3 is CASSLTGQRYEQYF. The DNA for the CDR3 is TGCGCCAGCAGCTTGACCGGACAGAGATACGAGCAGTACTTC.

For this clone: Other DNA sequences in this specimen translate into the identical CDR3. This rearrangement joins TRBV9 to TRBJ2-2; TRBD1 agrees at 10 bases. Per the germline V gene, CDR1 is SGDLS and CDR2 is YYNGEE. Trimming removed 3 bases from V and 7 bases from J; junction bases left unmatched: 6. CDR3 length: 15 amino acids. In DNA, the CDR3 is TGTGCCAGCAGCGGAAGACAGGGGGCGGACGGGGAGCTGTTTTTT. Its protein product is CASSGRQGADGELFF. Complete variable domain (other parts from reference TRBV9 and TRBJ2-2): DSGVTQTPKHLITATGQRVTLRCSPRSGDLSVYWYQQSLDQGLQFLIQYYNGEERAKGNILERFSAQQFPDLHSELNLSSLELGDSALYFCASSGRQGADGELFFGEGSRLTVL.

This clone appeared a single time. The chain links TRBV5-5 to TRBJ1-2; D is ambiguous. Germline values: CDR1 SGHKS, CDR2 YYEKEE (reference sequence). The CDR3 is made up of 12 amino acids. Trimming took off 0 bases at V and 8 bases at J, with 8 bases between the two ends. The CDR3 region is CASSLDIRGYTF. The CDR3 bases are TGTGCCAGCAGCTTGGACATCAGGGGCTACACCTTC.

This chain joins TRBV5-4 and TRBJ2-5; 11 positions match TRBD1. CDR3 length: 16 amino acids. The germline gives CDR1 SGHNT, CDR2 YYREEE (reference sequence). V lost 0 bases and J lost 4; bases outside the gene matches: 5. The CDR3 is CASSLVGQGAGETQYF. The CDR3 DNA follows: TGTGCCAGCAGCTTGGTAGGACAGGGGGCAGGAGAGACCCAGTACTTC.

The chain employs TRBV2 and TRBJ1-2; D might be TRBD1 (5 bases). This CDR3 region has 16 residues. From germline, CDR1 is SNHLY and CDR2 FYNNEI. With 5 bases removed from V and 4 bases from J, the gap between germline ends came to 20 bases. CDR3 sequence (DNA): TGTGCCAGCAGTCTATACAGGCTACGGTCGGGCTATGGCTACACCTTC. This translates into CASSLYRLRSGYGYTF.

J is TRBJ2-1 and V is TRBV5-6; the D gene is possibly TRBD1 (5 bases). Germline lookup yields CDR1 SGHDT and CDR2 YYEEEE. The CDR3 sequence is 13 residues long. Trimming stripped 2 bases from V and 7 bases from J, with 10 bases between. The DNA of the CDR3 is TGTGCCAGCAGCTTCGACAGTCGGAATGAGCAGTTCTTC. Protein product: CASSFDSRNEQFF.